One sample yielded the 12 T cell receptor beta chains listed below, sequenced in a study of cytomegalovirus exposure and HLA in healthy donors. 60 Vbeta and 13 Jbeta primers were used in PCR. Profiling relied on immunoSEQ multiplex PCR, and the TCRdb table lists in-frame clones only, not all of them. The sample yields approximately 170,000 clones, less than 85% seen once. The sequenced material came from PBMCs. Receptors were obtained from a male donor in good health and CMV-seronegative.

This clone has just one count. The V gene is TRBV12-5, the J gene TRBJ2-7; 9 bases line up with TRBD1. V shed 1 base, J shed 0 bases, and the junction held 4 bases outside the gene matches. This CDR3 spans 16 amino acids. The germline V gene has CDR1 LGHNT and CDR2 FRNRAP. DNA of the CDR3: TGTGCTAGTGGTTTGGGGACAGGGGCGGTCTCCTACGAGCAGTACTTC. This gives the protein CASGLGTGAVSYEQYF.

The chain has TRBV29-1 and TRBJ1-1; D gene unclear. Germline lookup yields CDR1 SQVTM and CDR2 ANQGSEA. The V gene lost 4 bases and the J gene lost 1 base, with 10 bases spanning the gap. The CDR3 loop spans 13 amino acids. The CDR3 loop reads CSVVPAANTEAFF. The CDR3 nucleotides are TGCAGCGTTGTCCCAGCGGCGAACACTGAAGCTTTCTTT. Full variable domain (missing parts from reference TRBV29-1 and TRBJ1-1): SAVISQKPSRDICQRGTSLTIQCQVDSQVTMMFWYRQQPGQSLTLIATANQGSEATYESGFVIDKFPISRPNLTFSTLTVSNMSPEDSSIYLCSVVPAANTEAFFGQGTRLTVV.

The chain combines TRBV9 with TRBJ2-5, with 7 bases that match TRBD1. The CDR3 loop spans 14 amino acids. The trim removed 3 bases at V and 0 bases at J, leaving 2 bases unmatched. The V gene's germline CDR1 is SGDLS and CDR2 YYNGEE. CDR3 residues: CASSARGYQETQYF. CDR3 coding DNA: TGTGCCAGCAGCGCCAGGGGGTACCAAGAGACCCAGTACTTC.

V gene TRBV4-2 combines with J gene TRBJ2-3; 8 nucleotides agree with TRBD2. V shed 5 bases and J 3 bases; nucleotides not matched to a gene: 7. This CDR3 is built from 15 residues. Germline V lookup: CDR1 LGHNA, CDR2 YNFKEQ. The CDR3 region has the DNA TGTGCCAGCAGCGTAGCGGGGTTAGGGACAGATACGCAGTATTTT. Protein: CASSVAGLGTDTQYF.

This chain uses TRBV9 with TRBJ1-5; D is possibly TRBD1 (6 bases). Trimming shortened V by 4 bases and J by 4 bases, and 24 bases separated the two germline ends. Germline V gives CDR1 SGDLS, CDR2 YYNGEE. CDR3 length: 18 amino acids. CDR3 nucleotide sequence: TGTGCCAGCAGCACGCCTAGATCAACCGGGACAATAAATCAGCCCCAGCATTTT. It encodes CASSTPRSTGTINQPQHF.

The chain recombines TRBV6-5 with TRBJ1-1; 7 positions match TRBD1. The germline CDR1 and CDR2 sequences are MNHEY and SVGAGI. The CDR3 loop spans 14 amino acids. Unmatched junction bases numbered 8, after V lost 6 bases and J lost 4 bases. CDR3 DNA: TGTGCCAGCAGATACCTACAGGGGTCCACTGAAGCTTTCTTT. It codes for CASRYLQGSTEAFF.

The chain employs TRBV11-1 and TRBJ1-1; perhaps TRBD1 as D (5 bases). Germline loops: CDR1 SGHAT, CDR2 FQDESV (reference sequence). V shed 3 bases and J shed 0 bases, with 14 bases lying between them. The CDR3 runs to 16 residues. As DNA, the CDR3 is TGTGCCAGCAGCTTCCCCAGGGCTACCCTGAACACTGAAGCTTTCTTT. Protein sequence: CASSFPRATLNTEAFF.

The chain links TRBV7-9 to TRBJ2-3; TRBD1 might be the D (6 bases). V lost 10 bases and J lost 0, with 14 bases in between. This CDR3 is built from 14 residues. CDR1 SEHNR and CDR2 FQNEAQ come from the germline V gene (reference sequence). The CDR3 here is CATRGARSTDTQYF. CDR3 DNA: TGTGCCACCAGGGGCGCTCGTAGCACAGATACGCAGTATTTT.

V gene TRBV6-4 combines with J gene TRBJ2-3; 9 bases agree with TRBD1. Looked up from germline, CDR1 is MRHNA and CDR2 is SNTAGT. The CDR3 is made up of 15 amino acids. V trimming: 4 bases; J trimming: 1 base; junction bases outside the gene matches: 3. CDR3 sequence reads: CASSGDRGGTDTQYF. CDR3 DNA: TGTGCCAGCAGTGGAGACAGGGGGGGCACAGATACGCAGTATTTT.

Here the CDR3 reads CASRAVRQGASYEQYF. As DNA, the CDR3 is TGTGCCAGCAGAGCGGTAAGACAGGGGGCCTCCTACGAGCAGTACTTC. This rearrangement joins TRBV6-6 to TRBJ2-7, with TRBD1 identical over 10 bases. The CDR3 is made up of 16 amino acids. Trimming removed 6 bases from V and 0 bases from J; junction bases left unmatched: 8. In germline, CDR1 is MNHNY, CDR2 SVGAGI (reference sequence).

The chain uses TRBV2 and TRBJ2-3, with 7 bases lining up with TRBD1. Germline CDR1 reads SNHLY; CDR2 reads FYNNEI. After removal of 6 bases from V and 2 bases from J, the junction contained 8 bases not matched to a gene. The CDR3 is 15 amino acids. The CDR3 region has the DNA TGTGCCAGCAGGGTCAGGGACAGACACACAGATACGCAGTATTTT. Protein sequence: CASRVRDRHTDTQYF.

This clone was observed a handful of times. J is TRBJ1-1 and V is TRBV9, with D perhaps TRBD1 (5 bases). This CDR3 comprises 14 residues. V lost 3 bases and J 8 bases, leaving 17 bases between the germline ends. Germline-derived CDR1 and CDR2 are SGDLS and YYNGEE. The CDR3 is CASSGWGTPREAFF. The CDR3 bases are TGTGCCAGCAGCGGATGGGGCACCCCTAGGGAAGCTTTCTTT.